The following is a T cell receptor beta chain sequence with its context. The antigen is undetermined. The PCR had 60 Vbeta and 13 Jbeta primers. Generated by immunoSEQ multiplex PCR, the TCRdb table keeps only in-frame clones and is missing some. The data contain approximately 160,000 clones, 68% of them seen just once; the ten biggest clones take up roughly 1.4%. The data originate from a study of cytomegalovirus exposure and HLA in healthy donors. The V segment lost 4 bases and the J segment 11 bases; nucleotides outside the gene matches: 6. This CDR3 spans 12 amino acids. Per germline, CDR1 SGHDN and CDR2 FVKESK. Notes on the study in general: Researchers counted roughly 160 TCR beta chains as cytomegalovirus-associated. Of the V segments, some could not be distinguished, including TRBV6-2 and TRBV6-3, and were excluded. In a later analysis, several top co-occurrence clusters appeared linked to parvovirus B19, influenza, CMV and Epstein-Barr virus. The authors considered a cluster of highly shared sequence variants likely to be a sequencing artifact.

This clonotype was obtained from a man over 45 in good health and CMV-seronegative. V gene TRBV14 combines with J gene TRBJ2-3; 7 bases align to TRBD1. The specimen was PBMCs. CDR3 in DNA: TGTGCCAGCAGCCCGGGACAGCTTTTGCAGTATTTT. As protein: CASSPGQLLQYF.